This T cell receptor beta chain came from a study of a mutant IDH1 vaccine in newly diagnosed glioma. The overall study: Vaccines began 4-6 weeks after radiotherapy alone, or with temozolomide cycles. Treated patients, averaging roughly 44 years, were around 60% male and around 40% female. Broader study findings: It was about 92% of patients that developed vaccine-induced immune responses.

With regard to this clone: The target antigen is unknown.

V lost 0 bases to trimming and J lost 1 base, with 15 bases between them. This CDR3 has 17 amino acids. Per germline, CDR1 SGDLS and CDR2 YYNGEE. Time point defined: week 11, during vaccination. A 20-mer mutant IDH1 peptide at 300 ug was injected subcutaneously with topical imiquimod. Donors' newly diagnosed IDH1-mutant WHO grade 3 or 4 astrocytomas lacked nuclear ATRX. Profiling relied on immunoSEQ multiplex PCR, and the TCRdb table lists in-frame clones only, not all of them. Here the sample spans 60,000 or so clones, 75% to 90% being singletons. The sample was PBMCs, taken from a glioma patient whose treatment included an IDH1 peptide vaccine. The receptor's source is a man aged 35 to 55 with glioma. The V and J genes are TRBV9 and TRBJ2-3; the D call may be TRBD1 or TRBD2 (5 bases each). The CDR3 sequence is CASSVGARDRGTDTQYF. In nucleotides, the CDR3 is TGTGCCAGCAGCGTAGGGGCGAGGGACCGGGGCACAGATACGCAGTATTTT. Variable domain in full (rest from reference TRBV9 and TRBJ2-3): DSGVTQTPKHLITATGQRVTLRCSPRSGDLSVYWYQQSLDQGLQFLIQYYNGEERAKGNILERFSAQQFPDLHSELNLSSLELGDSALYFCASSVGARDRGTDTQYFGPGTRLTVL.